This T cell receptor (beta chain) is from a study of blood T cell repertoires in COVID-19. Study-level background: The cDNA or gDNA used as material had been derived from T cells, B-cell-depleted T cells, or PBMCs.

In the original analysis: From reference gene primer amplification, estimates of nucleated cell counts were derived. Sequenced by immunoSEQ multiplex PCR; TCRdb stores in-frame clones only, minus some. That table furnishes V, J and clone size, whereas the DNA furnished D and trimming. Found here are about 42,000 clones, roughly nine tenths of them singletons; the top ten hold 6.2%. Losses at the gene ends were 5 bases for V and 0 bases for J; bases not matched to a gene: 10. CDR3 length equals 17 residues. Germline-derived CDR1 and CDR2 are KGHSH and LQKENI. Sequencing input: peripheral blood. The chain has TRBV18 and TRBJ1-1, with 9 bases aligning to TRBD1. This clonotype originated in a human donor in a cohort sampled during active COVID-19. In nucleotides, the CDR3 is TGTGCCAGCTCATCGGGACAGGGTATACCAGTGAACACTGAAGCTTTCTTT. Encoded protein: CASSSGQGIPVNTEAFF.